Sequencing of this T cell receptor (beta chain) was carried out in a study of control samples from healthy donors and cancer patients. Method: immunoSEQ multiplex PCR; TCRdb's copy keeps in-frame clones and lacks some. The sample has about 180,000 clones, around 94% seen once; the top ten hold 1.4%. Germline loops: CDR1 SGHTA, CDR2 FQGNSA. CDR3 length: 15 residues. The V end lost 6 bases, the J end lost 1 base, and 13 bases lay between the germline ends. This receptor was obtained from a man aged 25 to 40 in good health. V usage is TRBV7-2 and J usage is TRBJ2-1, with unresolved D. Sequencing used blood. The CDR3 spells CASSPGGRSYNEQFF. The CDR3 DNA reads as TGTGCCAGCAGTCCGGGTGGCCGTTCCTACAATGAGCAGTTCTTC.